A selection of T cell receptor beta chains follows, all from one sample in a study of CD8+ T cells in alopecia areata. Sequencing was performed with immunoSEQ multiplex PCR; in TCRdb, only in-frame clones are kept and a portion is missing. The sample lists almost 250,000 clones, 65% to 70% occurring once. The input for sequencing was CD4+ T cells sorted from blood, taken at week 0. These receptors were collected from a human donor with alopecia areata. Both conserved end residues are part of each CDR3. Each record gives: V gene, D gene, J gene, clone size, CDR3 protein, CDR3 DNA. D genes are given only for firm matches. The listing skips clone size in some rows; elsewhere it reads once, few, many or a size class.

TRBV5-6	-	TRBJ2-1	-	CASSLPGWNEQFF	TGTGCCAGCAGCTTGCCGGGTTGGAATGAGCAGTTCTTC
TRBV30	TRBD1	TRBJ1-2	-	CAWSPRGLNGYTF	TGTGCCTGGAGTCCGAGGGGGCTCAATGGCTACACCTTC
TRBV18	-	TRBJ2-7	-	CASSPAYEQYF	TGTGCCAGCTCACCGGCCTACGAGCAGTACTTC
TRBV30	TRBD2	TRBJ2-3	-	CAWSPAGLAGGRGTDTQYF	TGTGCCTGGAGCCCCGCGGGTCTAGCGGGGGGGAGAGGCACAGATACGCAGTATTTT
TRBV29-1	-	TRBJ1-1	-	CSVGQGYTEAFF	TGCAGCGTTGGCCAGGGATACACTGAAGCTTTCTTT
TRBV30	TRBD1	TRBJ2-3	-	CAWNPLQGARTDTQYF	TGTGCCTGGAACCCCCTACAGGGGGCTAGAACAGATACGCAGTATTTT
TRBV7-7	-	TRBJ2-7	-	CASSLIRGREQYF	TGTGCTAGCAGCTTAATCCGGGGGCGCGAGCAGTACTTC
TRBV29-1	-	TRBJ1-1	-	CSVTGTLREAFF	TGCAGCGTTACGGGGACACTACGAGAAGCTTTCTTT
TRBV12-5	TRBD1	TRBJ1-1	-	CASARGTGGTEAFF	TGTGCTAGTGCCCGGGGGACAGGGGGCACTGAAGCTTTCTTT
TRBV29-1	TRBD1	TRBJ1-2	-	CSATLGQGGGYTF	TGCAGCGCTACCCTTGGACAGGGGGGTGGCTACACCTTC
TRBV18	-	TRBJ1-5	-	CASSPVSGVPQHF	TGTGCCAGCTCACCAGTTTCGGGTGTGCCCCAGCATTTT
TRBV10-3	TRBD1	TRBJ2-6	-	CAISPGQDSGANVLTF	TGTGCCATCAGTCCGGGACAGGACTCTGGGGCCAACGTCCTGACTTTC
TRBV5-4	-	TRBJ2-7	-	CASSLAAGNEQYF	TGTGCCAGCAGCTTGGCCGCAGGGAACGAGCAGTACTTC
TRBV4-2	-	TRBJ2-5	few	CASSQEGPETQYF	TGTGCCAGCAGCCAAGAGGGCCCCGAGACCCAGTACTTC
TRBV9	-	TRBJ2-5	-	CASSPSLGGGETQYF	TGTGCCAGCAGCCCCTCACTTGGGGGCGGGGAGACCCAGTACTTC
TRBV5-6	-	TRBJ1-2	-	CASSLKSFYGYTF	TGTGCCAGCAGCTTGAAGTCTTTCTATGGCTACACCTTC
TRBV4-2	TRBD1	TRBJ2-7	-	CASSQVGQGIVHEQYF	TGTGCCAGCAGCCAAGTGGGACAGGGAATCGTCCACGAGCAGTACTTC